A single sample gave rise to the 15 T cell receptor beta chains below, sequenced in a study of blood T cell repertoires in COVID-19. Profiling relied on immunoSEQ multiplex PCR, and the TCRdb table lists in-frame clones only, not all of them. The profile covers about 200,000 clones, with roughly 91% appearing a single time and roughly 4% taken by the ten largest. Sequenced input: PBMCs or T cells enriched from blood (not recorded which). These receptors were taken from a woman under 40 with acute COVID-19.

The chain combines TRBV3-1 (or the pseudogene TRBV3-2) with TRBJ2-3; 7 bases align to TRBD2. Losses at the gene ends were 3 bases for V and 4 bases for J; bases not matched to a gene: 7. Germline CDR1 LGHDT, CDR2 YNNKEL (reference sequence). This CDR3 contains 15 residues. CDR3 sequence reads: CASSHGGIRADTQYF. CDR3 DNA sequence: TGTGCCAGCAGCCACGGGGGGATACGGGCAGATACGCAGTATTTT.

The V and J genes are TRBV12-5 and TRBJ1-1; tentatively, D is TRBD1 (5 bases). V lost 1 base and J lost 4, with 19 bases in between. This CDR3 region has 17 residues. Germline-derived CDR1 and CDR2 are LGHNT and FRNRAP. CDR3 region: CASGLGPQGPRGTEAFF. In DNA, the CDR3 is TGTGCTAGTGGTTTGGGTCCCCAGGGCCCCCGTGGCACTGAAGCTTTCTTT.

The V call is TRBV10-3, the J call TRBJ2-3, with TRBD2 identical over 12 bases. Per the germline V gene, CDR1 is ENHRY and CDR2 is SYGVKD. This CDR3 has 15 amino acids. The V gene end was trimmed by 10 bases and the J gene end by 5 bases; junction bases not matched to a gene: 10. CDR3 bases: TGTGCCACTCAACTAGCGGGGGGACCCCAAGATACGCAGTATTTT. Encoded protein: CATQLAGGPQDTQYF.

CDR3 sequence reads: CASSSGTGYEKLFF. The CDR3 nucleotides are TGCGCCAGCAGCTCAGGGACAGGGTACGAAAAACTGTTTTTT. V gene TRBV5-1 combines with J gene TRBJ1-4; 9 bases map to TRBD1. This CDR3 spans 14 amino acids. J lost 8 bases, V lost 3 bases, and 5 bases had no gene match. Germline V gene data show CDR1 as SGHRS and CDR2 as YFSETQ. Variable domain in full (rest from reference TRBV5-1 and TRBJ1-4): KAGVTQTPRYLIKTRGQQVTLSCSPISGHRSVSWYQQTPGQGLQFLFEYFSETQRNKGNFPGRFSGRQFSNSRSEMNVSTLELGDSALYLCASSSGTGYEKLFFGSGTQLSVL.

The chain carries TRBV9 and TRBJ2-7; 11 bases align to TRBD2. CDR1 and CDR2 from the germline V gene are SGDLS and YYNGEE. Losses at the gene ends were 2 bases for V and 6 bases for J; bases not matched to a gene: 7. CDR3 length: 15 residues. The CDR3 nucleotides are TGTGCCAGCAGCGTTACGACTAGCGGGGAAAGCGAGCAGTACTTC. Translating it yields CASSVTTSGESEQYF.

This clone was seen just once. J is TRBJ2-1 and V is TRBV6-5; a possible D gene is TRBD2 (6 bases). Germline V gives CDR1 MNHEY, CDR2 SVGAGI. The CDR3 runs to 13 residues. V dropped 9 bases and J dropped 6 bases, with 15 bases sitting between them. The CDR3 bases are TGTGCCAGTACCGGGGGATCGGGCAATGAGCAGTTCTTC. Translating it yields CASTGGSGNEQFF.

In its sample, this clone was seen a few times. Within the sample, other DNA sequences also encode this same CDR3. The rearrangement joins TRBV19 to TRBJ1-1; D is unclear. From germline, CDR1 is LNHDA and CDR2 SQIVND (reference sequence). This CDR3 has 14 amino acids. Trimming removed 3 bases at V and 2 bases at J, with 10 bases between. In nucleotides, the CDR3 is TGTGCCAGTAGTATCTCTCCCGGTAACACTGAAGCTTTCTTT. It is translated as CASSISPGNTEAFF.

V usage is TRBV12-3 or TRBV12-4 and J usage is TRBJ2-1, with D hard to call. The CDR3 has 11 residues. The V end lost 1 base, the J end lost 15 bases, and 10 bases lay between the germline ends. The CDR3 DNA is TGTGCCAGCAGTTTAGAGGAGTCGGGGTTCTTC. As protein: CASSLEESGFF.

The chain uses TRBV19 and TRBJ2-3; D may be TRBD2 (5 bases). The germline V and J ends were trimmed by 6 bases and 6 bases, with 10 bases remaining between them. Germline V gene lookup returns CDR1 LNHDA and CDR2 SQIVND (reference sequence). This CDR3 region has 12 residues. CDR3 amino acids: CASSPSWDTQYF. CDR3 sequence (DNA): TGTGCCAGTAGCCCTAGCTGGGATACGCAGTATTTT.

This clone was picked up one time. This rearrangement joins TRBV7-2 to TRBJ1-2; 9 bases align to TRBD1. The CDR3 spans 17 residues. Germline V lookup: CDR1 SGHTA, CDR2 FQGNSA. Trimming removed 1 base from V and 0 bases from J; junction bases left unmatched: 6. The CDR3 DNA sequence: TGTGCCAGCAGCTTAGTGGGGGACAGGGTTCCTAACTATGGCTACACCTTC. This encodes CASSLVGDRVPNYGYTF.

The chain uses TRBV19 and TRBJ1-6; 7 bases map to TRBD1. Trimming removed 6 bases from V and 7 bases from J; junction bases left unmatched: 6. CDR3 length: 14 residues. Per germline, CDR1 LNHDA and CDR2 SQIVND (reference sequence). For the CDR3, the DNA is TGTGCCAGTAGGGTTGACAGGGACAATTCACCCCTCCACTTT. Its translation: CASRVDRDNSPLHF.

The CDR3 region has the DNA TGCGCCAGCAGCTTCGGTGGGACAGGGGATTATTTAAACACCATATATTTT. Protein sequence: CASSFGGTGDYLNTIYF. The gene calls are TRBV4-1 and TRBJ1-3, with 10 bases identical to TRBD1. This CDR3 is 17 amino acids long. With V trimmed by 5 bases and J by 6 bases, 13 bases remained unmatched. Looked up from germline, CDR1 is MGHRA and CDR2 is YSYEKL.

The chain has TRBV27 and TRBJ1-3; unclear D gene. V was shortened by 5 bases and J by 3 bases, with 17 bases between the two germline ends. Germline loops: CDR1 MNHEY, CDR2 SMNVEV (reference sequence). This CDR3 contains 16 residues. The CDR3 DNA follows: TGTGCCAGCAGTCCATATGCGTCACAGATTGGAAACACCATATATTTT. This encodes CASSPYASQIGNTIYF.

The CDR3 here is CASSATRHEQYF. CDR3 in DNA: TGTGCCAGCAGCGCGACTAGACACGAGCAGTACTTC. This chain joins TRBV7-9 and TRBJ2-7; a possible D gene is TRBD2 (6 bases). The CDR3 has 12 amino acids. The V gene's germline CDR1 is SEHNR and CDR2 FQNEAQ (reference sequence). The V end was cut by 5 bases, the J end by 5 bases, with 10 bases between.

The gene calls are TRBV7-8 and TRBJ1-4; possible D gene TRBD1, 5 bases. This CDR3 has 15 residues. Germline CDR1 reads SGHVS; CDR2 reads FQNEAQ. Trimming removed 2 bases at V and 8 bases at J, with 15 bases between. The CDR3 DNA sequence: TGTGCCAGCAGCTTATTGGGGCAGGGTTACGAAAAACTGTTTTTT. This sequence encodes CASSLLGQGYEKLFF.